This T cell receptor (beta chain) was identified in a study of blood T cell repertoires in COVID-19. The Seattle patients joined while their infection was active and were tracked longitudinally afterward. Per the original methods: Using reference gene primer amplification, nucleated cell counts were estimated. TCRdb's copy holds only in-frame clones and misses some; the assay was immunoSEQ multiplex PCR. Clone size and V and J calls were adopted from that table, with D and trimming inferred from the DNA. This sample has 300,000 to 400,000 clones, with approximately 87% found just once. This TCR derives from a woman aged 55-69 years with COVID-19, enrolled during active disease. The sequencing input was peripheral blood.

CDR3 sequence reads: CASSEIAGKINNEQFF. Written as DNA, the CDR3 is TGTGCCAGCAGCGAAATAGCGGGGAAAATAAACAATGAGCAGTTCTTC. The chain joins TRBV9 to TRBJ2-1; TRBD2 matches 8 bases. Unmatched junction bases numbered 10, after V lost 3 bases and J lost 5 bases. CDR1 is SGDLS, CDR2 YYNGEE, per germline. This CDR3 region has 16 residues.